The 2 T cell receptor beta chains presented below share a single source sample, sequenced in a study of shared clonotypes between healthy human individuals. Some clones are missing from TCRdb's copy, which holds only in-frame ones; the method was immunoSEQ multiplex PCR. Altogether about 1.4 million clones are present, approximately 97% being singletons, with the ten largest covering 0.95% to 1.5%. Sequences were obtained from naive CD4+ T cells sorted from blood. As to subset: CD45RA+ positively selected. The receptors stem from a man aged 25 to 40 in good health.

The chain couples TRBV27 to TRBJ1-5, with 8 bases identical to TRBD1. With V trimmed by 2 bases and J by 9 bases, 3 bases remained unmatched. This CDR3 contains 13 residues. Germline assignment: CDR1 MNHEY and CDR2 SMNVEV (reference sequence). This CDR3 reads CASSLGQGRPQHF. Written as DNA, the CDR3 is TGTGCCAGCAGTTTAGGACAGGGCAGGCCCCAGCATTTT.

The chain combines TRBV28 with TRBJ2-1; the match to TRBD2 covers 9 bases. V shed 3 bases and J 0 bases; nucleotides not matched to a gene: 12. The CDR3 sequence is 19 residues long. Germline V gene sequence: CDR1 MDHEN, CDR2 SYDVKM. The CDR3 DNA follows: TGTGCCAGCAGTTTCCCCCTTAGCGGGGGACCTTCCTCCTACAATGAGCAGTTCTTC. This encodes CASSFPLSGGPSSYNEQFF.